What follows are 9 T cell receptor beta chains derived from one specimen sequenced in a study of T cell repertoires in cytomegalovirus infection. TCRdb reanalysed the reads using MiXCR and keeps one entry per CDR3 protein. The table shows 500,000 or so distinct CDR3 sequences, with 15% to 20% occurring only once. Sequencing input: CD8+ T cells from PBMCs. The receptors stem from a human donor in good health (CMV status not recorded). Some clones in this sample may be carry-over from other donors' samples.

This clonotype has at least ten counts. This chain uses TRBV4-1 with TRBJ2-5; tentative D call: TRBD2 (5 bases). Germline V CDR1 and CDR2: MGHRA, YSYEKL. V dropped 2 bases and J dropped 5 bases, with 12 bases sitting between them. The CDR3 consists of 14 residues. The CDR3 DNA reads TGCGCCAGCAGCCAACTTGAGGGAACGGAGACCCAGTACTTC. Protein: CASSQLEGTETQYF.

V usage is TRBV29-1 and J usage is TRBJ1-1; D may be TRBD1 (5 bases). V shed 4 bases and J shed 4 bases, with 10 bases lying between them. This CDR3 region has 12 residues. From germline, CDR1 is SQVTM and CDR2 ANQGSEA. CDR3 in amino acids: CSVVPGPTEAFF. CDR3 DNA: TGCAGCGTTGTTCCGGGGCCCACTGAAGCTTTCTTT.

This clonotype was found once. This rearrangement joins TRBV20-1 to TRBJ2-3; D not resolved. Germline V gene sequence: CDR1 DFQATT, CDR2 SNEGSKA (reference sequence). The CDR3 length is 16 residues. Between the trimmed V and J ends, which lost 3 bases and 0 bases, there was a span of 16 bases. DNA for the CDR3: TGCAGTGCTAGGCGCCTACAGTTGGGTAGCACAGATACGCAGTATTTT. This encodes CSARRLQLGSTDTQYF.

A remark on this clonotype: A much larger clone differs by one base, so this may be a read error. The J gene is TRBJ2-1, the V gene TRBV7-6; 9 nucleotides align to TRBD2. The V gene's germline CDR1 is SGHVS and CDR2 FNYEAQ. CDR3 length: 15 amino acids. CDR3 loop: CARSSSGMPPNEQFF. In nucleotides, the CDR3 is TGTGCCAGAAGCTCTAGCGGGATGCCCCCCAATGAGCAGTTCTTC.

This clonotype was observed a handful of times. J is TRBJ1-1 and V is TRBV5-6; a possible D gene is TRBD1 (6 bases). Germline V lookup: CDR1 SGHDT, CDR2 YYEEEE. The germline V and J ends were trimmed by 0 bases and 0 bases, with 15 bases remaining between them. There are 17 residues in the CDR3. The CDR3 DNA follows: TGTGCCAGCAGCTTGGCCGGTCAGGGGATAATGAACACTGAAGCTTTCTTT. It codes for CASSLAGQGIMNTEAFF.

This clonotype has a count of ten or more. CDR3: CASSRGTGSSTDTQYF. CDR3 bases: TGTGCCAGCAGCCGTGGGACGGGAAGTAGCACAGATACGCAGTATTTT. The rearrangement joins TRBV11-2 to TRBJ2-3; D tentatively fits TRBD1 or TRBD2 (5 bases each). Germline V gene data show CDR1 as SGHAT and CDR2 as FQNNGV. CDR3 size: 16 residues. V shed 5 bases and J shed 0 bases, with 15 bases lying between them.

This clonotype was found a few times. The V call is TRBV6-5, the J call TRBJ2-1; D uncertain. CDR1 is MNHEY, CDR2 SVGAGI, per germline. V lost 0 bases to trimming and J lost 8 bases, with 14 bases between them. CDR3 length equals 15 residues. CDR3 DNA sequence: TGTGCCAGCAGTTACTCCGTTACGGTCCCCCATGAGCAGTTCTTC. Protein: CASSYSVTVPHEQFF.

V is TRBV11-2 and J is TRBJ2-7; TRBD1 aligns across 7 bases. V trimming: 2 bases; J trimming: 4 bases; junction bases outside the gene matches: 11. Germline lookup yields CDR1 SGHAT and CDR2 FQNNGV. The CDR3 runs to 16 residues. CDR3 residues: CASSLSPGTDSYEQYF. As DNA, the CDR3 is TGTGCCAGCAGCTTAAGCCCCGGGACAGATTCGTACGAGCAGTACTTC.

This clonotype was counted a few times. The chain uses TRBV13 and TRBJ1-1; 7 bases are a match to TRBD1. V lost 5 bases and J lost 5; bases outside the gene matches: 14. Germline assignment: CDR1 PRHDT and CDR2 FYEKMQ (reference sequence). This CDR3 is built from 16 residues. The CDR3 bases are TGTGCCAGCAGCCAAATGGCATCGGCAGGGGGGACTGAAGCTTTCTTT. Protein: CASSQMASAGGTEAFF.